The 15 T cell receptor beta chains given below trace back to one sample, sequenced in a study of OX40 agonist ivuxolimab in advanced cancers. Using immunoSEQ multiplex PCR, the repertoire was profiled, and TCRdb retains in-frame clones only, with some absent. In the table there are more than 70,000 clones, roughly 91% of which are singletons. The starting material was CD4+ or CD8+ T cells sorted from blood, obtained in a trial of the OX40 agonist ivuxolimab. The receptors were gathered from an adult with an advanced solid tumor such as melanoma, head and neck, liver or kidney cancer.

This clone was detected a few times. J is TRBJ1-1 and V is TRBV19; 7 bases fit TRBD1. The CDR3 loop spans 14 amino acids. Per the germline V gene, CDR1 is LNHDA and CDR2 is SQIVND (reference sequence). V lost 7 bases and J lost 0; bases outside the gene matches: 5. This chain's CDR3 is CASNTGQLNTEAFF. The CDR3 coding sequence is TGTGCCAGTAATACGGGACAGCTGAACACTGAAGCTTTCTTT. The variable domain in full, with the rest retrieved from reference TRBV19 and TRBJ1-1, is DGGITQSPKYLFRKEGQNVTLSCEQNLNHDAMYWYRQDPGQGLRLIYYSQIVNDFQKGDIAEGYSVSREKKESFPLTVTSAQKNPTAFYLCASNTGQLNTEAFFGQGTRLTVV.

The sample holds one count of this clone. This rearrangement joins TRBV5-1 to TRBJ2-7, with 9 bases aligning to TRBD1. The CDR3 has 18 amino acids. The V gene's germline CDR1 is SGHRS and CDR2 YFSETQ. The V and J ends lost 4 bases and 1 base, in that order; junction bases with no gene match: 15. CDR3 DNA sequence: TGCGCCAGCAGCCCTGCTCCGACAGGGGGTTTAGGGTCCTACGAGCAGTACTTC. Translating it yields CASSPAPTGGLGSYEQYF. Full variable domain (outside the CDR3, taken from reference TRBV5-1 and TRBJ2-7): KAGVTQTPRYLIKTRGQQVTLSCSPISGHRSVSWYQQTPGQGLQFLFEYFSETQRNKGNFPGRFSGRQFSNSRSEMNVSTLELGDSALYLCASSPAPTGGLGSYEQYFGPGTRLTVT.

This sequence joins TRBV7-9 and TRBJ1-4; 7 bases are a match to TRBD1. V lost 5 bases, J lost 0 bases, and 3 bases stayed unmatched. CDR1 and CDR2 from the germline V gene are SEHNR and FQNEAQ (reference sequence). This CDR3 has 15 amino acids. The CDR3 DNA is TGTGCCAGCAGCCCCAGGGGGTCAACTAATGAAAAACTGTTTTTT. Translation: CASSPRGSTNEKLFF.

This chain uses TRBV7-5 with TRBJ1-2; the D call TRBD1 from the table was never checked on the DNA. TRBV7-5 is deemed a pseudogene. The CDR3 spans 15 residues. The DNA for the CDR3 is TGTTCCCCCCTAAGATCGGGACAAAGAACCTATGGCTACACCTTC. Its protein is CSPLRSGQRTYGYTF.

This sequence joins TRBV12-5 and TRBJ1-1, with 9 positions matching TRBD1. Per germline, CDR1 LGHNT and CDR2 FRNRAP. The CDR3 totals 17 residues. Trimming took 1 base from V and 3 from J; bases not matched to a gene: 9. The CDR3 DNA sequence: TGTGCTAGTGGTTTGGCCAAACCGGGGACAGGGTACACTGAAGCTTTCTTT. The encoded protein is CASGLAKPGTGYTEAFF.

The rearrangement links TRBV29-1 to TRBJ2-5, with D perhaps TRBD1 (5 bases). The J call may be in error: the DNA end matches TRBJ2-7 better. There are 12 residues in the CDR3. Germline V gene lookup returns CDR1 SQVTM and CDR2 ANQGSEA. The CDR3 DNA sequence: TGCAGCGTTTTCGACAGAACCTACGAGCAGTACTTC. As protein: CSVFDRTYEQYF.

The chain uses TRBV9 and TRBJ1-1; tentative D call: TRBD1 (5 bases). This CDR3 comprises 13 residues. The germline gives CDR1 SGDLS, CDR2 YYNGEE. With 5 bases removed from V and 5 bases from J, the gap between germline ends came to 13 bases. CDR3 sequence reads: CASSGGRGTEAFF. The DNA for the CDR3 is TGTGCCAGCAGTGGAGGGAGGGGTACTGAAGCTTTCTTT.

This chain connects TRBV6-5 to TRBJ2-3; D ambiguous. This CDR3 is built from 16 residues. CDR1 is MNHEY, CDR2 SVGAGI, per germline. V was pared by 0 bases and J by 2 bases, with 12 bases between. DNA for the CDR3: TGTGCCAGCAGTTACTCGTTGGCCAGCACCACAGATACGCAGTATTTT. It specifies CASSYSLASTTDTQYF.

This rearrangement joins TRBV2 to TRBJ1-5; 9 bases match TRBD1. The CDR3 runs 14 residues. Germline lookup yields CDR1 SNHLY and CDR2 FYNNEI. V lost 6 bases to trimming and J lost 4 bases; unmatched junction nucleotides: 4. CDR3 nucleotide sequence: TGTGCCAGCAGGCTGACAGGGGGGAATCAGCCCCAGCATTTT. Its protein is CASRLTGGNQPQHF.

The V and J genes are TRBV7-9 and TRBJ2-1; D may match TRBD1 or TRBD2 (5 bases each). CDR3 length: 16 residues. Deletions cut 5 bases from V and 3 bases from J, with 17 bases between. Germline V gives CDR1 SEHNR, CDR2 FQNEAQ (reference sequence). The CDR3 nucleotides are TGTGCCAGCAGCCCCAGGTCCAGGGAGATCTACAATGAGCAGTTCTTC. It is translated as CASSPRSREIYNEQFF.

V gene TRBV19 combines with J gene TRBJ1-2; no reliable D call. This CDR3 comprises 15 residues. Germline CDR1 is LNHDA and CDR2 is SQIVND (reference sequence). The V gene lost 5 bases and the J gene lost 5 bases, with 18 bases spanning the gap. In nucleotides, the CDR3 is TGTGCCAGTAGTGCCTTCTTTCGCGACTTATATGGCTACACCTTC. Amino acids: CASSAFFRDLYGYTF.

The V call is TRBV12-5, the J call TRBJ2-1, with TRBD1 matching over 7 bases. Trimming removed 1 base from V and 3 bases from J; junction bases left unmatched: 3. This CDR3 contains 15 residues. Germline lookup yields CDR1 LGHNT and CDR2 FRNRAP. CDR3 bases: TGTGCTAGTGGTTTGGGACAGGGAGTCTACAATGAGCAGTTCTTC. It specifies CASGLGQGVYNEQFF.

The rearrangement uses TRBV29-1 and TRBJ2-1; TRBD1 agrees at 9 bases. Germline-derived CDR1 and CDR2 are SQVTM and ANQGSEA. V shed 6 bases, J shed 4 bases, and the junction held 7 bases outside the gene matches. This CDR3 comprises 14 residues. In DNA form, the CDR3 reads TGCAGCGTCTCCGGGACAGGGATGTACAATGAGCAGTTCTTC. Protein sequence: CSVSGTGMYNEQFF.

This chain links TRBV7-8 with TRBJ2-3, with no clear D. CDR3 length: 13 residues. Germline CDR1 reads SGHVS; CDR2 reads FQNEAQ. V lost 5 bases and J lost 5, with 11 bases in between. DNA for the CDR3: TGTGCCAGCAGCCCCACCTTAGAAGATACGCAGTATTTT. Translated, it gives CASSPTLEDTQYF. Supplemented by reference TRBV7-8 and TRBJ2-3, the full variable domain reads GAGVSQSPRYKVAKRGQDVALRCDPISGHVSLFWYQQALGQGPEFLTYFQNEAQLDKSGLPSDRFFAERPEGSVSTLKIQRTQQEDSAVYLCASSPTLEDTQYFGPGTRLTVL.

The genes are TRBV30 and TRBJ2-2; D perhaps matches TRBD1 (6 bases). Germline CDR1 GTSNPN, CDR2 SVGIG (reference sequence). Trimming took 4 bases from V and 6 from J, leaving 15 bases between them. This CDR3 is built from 14 residues. CDR3 nucleotide sequence: TGTGCCTGGACACAGGGAAACGCGGCCGGGGAGCTGTTTTTT. Protein: CAWTQGNAAGELFF. Full variable domain (missing parts from reference TRBV30 and TRBJ2-2): SQTIHQWPATLVQPVGSPLSLECTVEGTSNPNLYWYRQAAGRGLQLLFYSVGIGQISSEVPQNLSASRPQDRQFILSSKKLLLSDSGFYLCAWTQGNAAGELFFGEGSRLTVL.